A single sample gave rise to the 2 T cell receptor beta chains below, sequenced in a study of blood T cell repertoires in COVID-19. TCRdb keeps only in-frame clones here, not all; method: immunoSEQ multiplex PCR. The data hold roughly 48,000 clones, with 82% observed a single time. The sample taken for sequencing was peripheral blood. These receptors were taken from a man aged 35 to 55 with acute or convalescent COVID-19.

This clone was counted between two and nine times. V usage is TRBV5-1 and J usage is TRBJ1-2; TRBD1 agrees at 7 bases. The length of the CDR3 is 12 residues. CDR1 is SGHRS, CDR2 YFSETQ, per germline. Trimming removed 0 bases from V and 7 bases from J; junction bases left unmatched: 0. CDR3 DNA sequence: TGCGCCAGCAGCTTGGGACAGGGTGGCTACACCTTC. It translates to CASSLGQGGYTF. The complete variable domain, with remaining parts taken from reference TRBV5-1 and TRBJ1-2, reads KAGVTQTPRYLIKTRGQQVTLSCSPISGHRSVSWYQQTPGQGLQFLFEYFSETQRNKGNFPGRFSGRQFSNSRSEMNVSTLELGDSALYLCASSLGQGGYTFGSGTRLTVV.

As DNA, the CDR3 is TGTGCCAGCGCCCATAAATACAGGGAAGGTAATGAGCAGTTCTTC. Translation gives CASAHKYREGNEQFF. The J gene is TRBJ2-1, the V gene TRBV7-9, with D possibly matching TRBD1 (6 bases). V was shortened by 8 bases and J by 7 bases, with 21 bases between the two germline ends. The V gene's germline CDR1 is SEHNR and CDR2 FQNEAQ (reference sequence). This CDR3 region has 15 residues. Supplemented by reference TRBV7-9 and TRBJ2-1, the full variable domain reads DTGVSQNPRHKITKRGQNVTFRCDPISEHNRLYWYRQTLGQGPEFLTYFQNEAQLEKSRLLSDRFSAERPKGSFSTLEIQRTEQGDSAMYLCASAHKYREGNEQFFGPGTRLTVL.